The text below deals with one T cell receptor (beta chain). What it recognizes is unknown. The sample is drawn from a study of T cell responses to AZD1222 COVID-19 vaccine. This CDR3 spans 14 amino acids. Germline assignment: CDR1 SGHTA and CDR2 FQGTGA. J lost 4 bases, V lost 5 bases, and 7 bases had no gene match. Findings of the study overall: Donors were largely white British and mainly female; clonal diversity was possibly underestimated. In all cases, repertoires were sampled only after the peak T cell response. Vaccine-related CD4 TCRs covered spike, predominating at 160-218 and 743-854.

The method was immunoSEQ multiplex PCR; TCRdb's version includes in-frame clones alone and lacks a portion of them. The sample lists about 150,000 clones; 90% were seen once. The source is an adult in good health. The source was peripheral blood, collected on day 0 of AZD1222 vaccination. This chain joins TRBV7-3 and TRBJ1-1, with TRBD1 matching 7 bases. CDR3 loop: CASSPGGWGTEAFF. The CDR3 nucleotides are TGTGCCAGCAGCCCAGGGGGTTGGGGCACTGAAGCTTTCTTT.